The clone carrying this T cell receptor beta chain came up a few times. Its specificity is not known. These data belong to a study of response to subunit inactivated influenza vaccine. Via MiXCR, TCRdb re-called the RT-PCR reads, giving one row per CDR3 protein. The data show fewer than 350,000 distinct CDR3 sequences, with roughly 22% seen just once and more than 8.5% held by the top ten. The CDR3 sequence is 14 residues long. CDR1 is DFQATT, CDR2 SNEGSKA, per germline (reference sequence). The V gene lost 1 base and the J gene lost 7 bases, with 11 bases spanning the gap. General observations from the study: That few new T cells are recruited by each seasonal influenza vaccination was the authors' suggestion.

The sequencing here drew on PBMCs from blood, taken 21 months after vaccination. This chain uses TRBV20-1 with TRBJ1-6, with a weak D call TRBD1 (5 bases). The receptor was derived from a man in his fifties or sixties who received an inactivated influenza vaccine. The CDR3, as DNA: TGCAGTGCTAGAGCGGGAGGGACCAATTCACCCCTCCACTTT. This sequence encodes CSARAGGTNSPLHF.